This record concerns one T cell receptor (beta chain) sequence. The antigen it binds to is not known. There are no base qualities to consult, and no much larger clone falls within one base. The sample comes from a study of blood T cell repertoires in COVID-19 (dated by TCRdb to about 2020). As for the study more broadly: Samples from collaborators originated in the United States, Italy and Spain and spanned both the acute and convalescent phases of COVID-19. Deeply sampled blood TCRbeta repertoires from subjects exposed to, actively infected with, or recovered from COVID-19 were included in the dataset. The repertoires were released in a freely available public database meant as a resource for research on the immune response to SARS-CoV-2. The prospective study material was composed of cDNA or gDNA derived from T cells, B-cell-depleted T cells, or PBMCs. Sample metadata almost always included a de-identified subject ID, COVID-19 status, age in years and sex. Where available, HLA class I and class II types were obtained from metadata supplied by the sample provider rather than from assay-based typing. The samples were drawn from the first 160 participants of the ongoing ImmuneRACE study and from 950 to 1,500 subjects provided by 6 global collaborators. General conclusions and limits of the study: How much clinical and demographic metadata was included differed by source and by participant, and the metadata was provided uncurated.

The immunoSEQ Assay, a bias-controlled multiplex PCR, was used to amplify TCRbeta CDR3 regions from genomic DNA. As for the original processing: Nucleated cell counts per sample were estimated from amplification of reference gene primers within the assay. To quantify the absolute abundance of each unique TCRbeta CDR3 rearrangement, sequence reads were collapsed and filtered. Productive Simpson clonality was computed per sample as the square root of Simpson's diversity index over productive rearrangements. TCRdb stores this immuneACCESS table with in-frame sequences only. Part of the clones is absent; in the studies checked, under half of the shortfall reflects unresolved V genes, and no reason is known for the rest. The V and J calls and clone size are taken from that table; D and trimming were inferred from the DNA. Across this sample there are 110,000 to 150,000 clones, with approximately 84% seen only once. The ten largest clones capture more than 40% of the sample.

Whole blood was collected in K2EDTA tubes by collaborating institutions according to the institutions' own protocols. For TCRbeta analysis, collaborator samples were shipped as frozen whole blood, as isolated PBMCs, or as DNA extracted from either sample type. Sequencing was carried out using peripheral blood. This TCR came from a human donor in a cohort sampled during active COVID-19.

DNA sequence: TGTGCCAGTAGTGGGGGCTATCGAACTGAAGCTTTCTTT. Translated, this gives CASSGGYRTEAFF. The chain was built from TRBV19 and TRBJ1-1, with TRBD1 perhaps the D gene, on 6 matching bases. CDR1 LNHDA and CDR2 SQIVND are derived from the germline V gene (reference sequence). Including the terminal cysteine and phenylalanine, the CDR3 comprises 13 residues. The retained sequence is limited to the CDR3, 39 bases, with the frame set at the first base. V is clipped by 5 bases and J by 5 bases, and the sequence between their germline boundaries is 12 bases long. The variable domain in full, with residues beyond the CDR3 obtained from the reference TRBV19 and TRBJ1-1 genes, is DGGITQSPKYLFRKEGQNVTLSCEQNLNHDAMYWYRQDPGQGLRLIYYSQIVNDFQKGDIAEGYSVSREKKESFPLTVTSAQKNPTAFYLCASSGGYRTEAFFGQGTRLTVV.